This note documents a single T cell receptor (beta chain) sequence. As yet, its antigen is unknown. These data come from a study of T cells in tumors after PD-1 blockade. Study-wide background: A subset received ongoing vismodegib 150 mg daily alongside anti-PD-1 therapy.

Study observations and caveats: Most post-therapy expanded exhausted CD8+ clones were new, undetected before treatment.

Generated by immunoSEQ multiplex PCR, the TCRdb table keeps only in-frame clones and is missing some. The sample has 7,500 to 9,000 clones, around two thirds seen once; the top ten hold 3.5% to 5%. Trimming took 0 bases from V and 8 from J, leaving 11 bases between them. The CDR3 spans 14 residues. Germline V gene sequence: CDR1 SEHNR, CDR2 FQNEAQ (reference sequence). The sequence was obtained from a human donor with basal cell carcinoma. V and J are TRBV7-9 and TRBJ2-4, with D tentatively TRBD1 or TRBD2 (6 bases each). This specimen consisted of tumor tissue, obtained after anti-PD-1 treatment. The CDR3 reads CASSLARGEDIQYF. DNA of the CDR3: TGTGCCAGCAGCTTAGCGAGGGGGGAGGACATTCAGTACTTC.